Listed here are 11 T cell receptor beta chains from one sample, sequenced in a study of CD8 T cells in Susac syndrome (dated by TCRdb to the late 2010s). Preparation of the library involved the immunoSEQ multiplex PCR assay. RNA was extracted using the RNeasy kit, and about 0.5 to 1 ug of the RNA was reverse transcribed with random hexamers. The public reads were reanalyzed by TCRdb: fastp trimming at Q25, MiXCR alignment, in-frame beta chains only. When rows share a CDR3 protein, they turn into one entry using the most common DNA and genes. Present in this sample are fewer than 65,000 distinct CDR3 sequences, about 92% of which were seen just once. Roughly 0.19% of the sample goes to the ten largest clones. The sample comprised CD8+ T cells from PBMCs. The receptors were sampled from a human donor in good health.

The chain recombines TRBV5-6 with TRBJ2-7; TRBD1 matches at 9 bases. Losses at the gene ends were 1 base for V and 2 bases for J; bases not matched to a gene: 13. Germline lookup yields CDR1 SGHDT and CDR2 YYEEEE. There are 18 residues in the CDR3. CDR3 protein: CASSLPSSGQGRTYEQYF. DNA for the CDR3: TGTGCCAGCAGCTTGCCGAGTTCGGGACAGGGAAGAACCTACGAGCAGTACTTC.

The DNA for the CDR3 is TGTGCCAGCAGTACCGGGACAAACGAGCAGTACTTC. This translates into CASSTGTNEQYF. The chain joins TRBV7-9 to TRBJ2-7, with a possible D match to TRBD1 (6 bases). This CDR3 is 12 amino acids long. Trimming cost V 6 bases and J 5 bases, with 11 bases left between them. In germline, CDR1 is SEHNR, CDR2 FQNEAQ (reference sequence).

The chain employs TRBV7-9 and TRBJ1-2; D is undetermined. V was clipped by 0 bases and J by 4 bases, with 12 bases between them. This CDR3 region has 15 residues. The germline V gene has CDR1 SEHNR and CDR2 FQNEAQ (reference sequence). CDR3 nucleotides: TGTGCCAGCAGCTTAGCGGAGCCTGCAATCTATGGCTACACCTTC. It encodes CASSLAEPAIYGYTF.

The table lists this clonotype with a few counts. V and J are TRBV28 and TRBJ2-7, with a weak D call TRBD2 (5 bases). CDR1 and CDR2 from the germline V gene are MDHEN and SYDVKM. The V and J ends lost 5 bases and 7 bases respectively, with 9 bases between them. This CDR3 has 11 residues. The CDR3 DNA follows: TGTGCCAGCAGTCCCTCGGGGGAGCAGTACTTC. This encodes CASSPSGEQYF.

Only one count was recorded for this clonotype. The gene calls are TRBV20-1 and TRBJ1-1, with D possibly being TRBD1 (5 bases). Germline V CDR1 and CDR2: DFQATT, SNEGSKA (reference sequence). V gave up 3 bases and J gave up 7 bases, with 27 bases separating them. The CDR3 loop spans 17 amino acids. CDR3 DNA sequence: TGCAGTGCTAGTGGGGTTGCGGGGACCTTCAACACTAATGAAGCTTTCTTT. Translation gives CSASGVAGTFNTNEAFF.

The V and J genes are TRBV7-9 and TRBJ1-1; D is perhaps TRBD1 (5 bases). Trimming removed 5 bases from V and 1 base from J, with 8 bases in between. CDR1 and CDR2 from the germline V gene are SEHNR and FQNEAQ (reference sequence). This CDR3 spans 13 amino acids. The CDR3 loop is CASSEGTNTEAFF. The CDR3 DNA reads as TGTGCCAGCAGCGAAGGGACGAACACTGAAGCTTTCTTT. The entire variable domain, with the rest obtained from reference TRBV7-9 and TRBJ1-1, is as follows: DTGVSQNPRHKITKRGQNVTFRCDPISEHNRLYWYRQTLGQGPEFLTYFQNEAQLEKSRLLSDRFSAERPKGSFSTLEIQRTEQGDSAMYLCASSEGTNTEAFFGQGTRLTVV.

The gene calls are TRBV2 and TRBJ2-1; D is perhaps TRBD1 (6 bases). In germline, CDR1 is SNHLY, CDR2 FYNNEI. The CDR3 loop spans 15 amino acids. The V end lost 4 bases, the J end lost 1 base, and 11 bases lay between the germline ends. The CDR3 bases are TGTGCCAGCAGTGCCAGGGGTTTGTCCTACAATGAGCAGTTCTTC. As protein: CASSARGLSYNEQFF.

The genes are TRBV29-1 and TRBJ2-7, with D maybe TRBD1 (5 bases). Germline assignment: CDR1 SQVTM and CDR2 ANQGSEA. V gave up 6 bases and J gave up 1 base, with 10 bases separating them. This CDR3 has 12 residues. In DNA form, the CDR3 reads TGCAGCGTGCGTACAGGATCCTACGAGCAGTACTTC. This codes for CSVRTGSYEQYF.

This sequence joins TRBV12-3 or TRBV12-4 and TRBJ2-5; 9 nucleotides match TRBD2. The CDR3 totals 17 residues. V was clipped by 3 bases and J by 5 bases; unmatched bases: 13. The CDR3 reads CASSFERSRGGGETQYF. CDR3 nucleotides: TGTGCCAGCAGTTTTGAGCGATCGCGGGGGGGAGGGGAGACCCAGTACTTC.

The chain employs TRBV5-1 and TRBJ2-7, with 8 bases lining up with TRBD2. Germline assignment: CDR1 SGHRS and CDR2 YFSETQ. The V segment lost 7 bases and the J segment 0 bases; nucleotides outside the gene matches: 9. This CDR3 contains 15 residues. This CDR3 is CASHPGRGISYEQYF. DNA for the CDR3: TGCGCCAGCCACCCCGGGAGGGGAATCTCCTACGAGCAGTACTTC.

The chain is built from TRBV29-1 and TRBJ1-2; possible D gene TRBD1, 6 bases. Germline CDR1 reads SQVTM; CDR2 reads ANQGSEA. The CDR3 totals 15 residues. Trimming removed 4 bases from V and 1 base from J, with 16 bases in between. CDR3 DNA sequence: TGCAGCGTTGTTGGGGGGGCGACAAATAACTATGGCTACACCTTC. It is translated as CSVVGGATNNYGYTF.